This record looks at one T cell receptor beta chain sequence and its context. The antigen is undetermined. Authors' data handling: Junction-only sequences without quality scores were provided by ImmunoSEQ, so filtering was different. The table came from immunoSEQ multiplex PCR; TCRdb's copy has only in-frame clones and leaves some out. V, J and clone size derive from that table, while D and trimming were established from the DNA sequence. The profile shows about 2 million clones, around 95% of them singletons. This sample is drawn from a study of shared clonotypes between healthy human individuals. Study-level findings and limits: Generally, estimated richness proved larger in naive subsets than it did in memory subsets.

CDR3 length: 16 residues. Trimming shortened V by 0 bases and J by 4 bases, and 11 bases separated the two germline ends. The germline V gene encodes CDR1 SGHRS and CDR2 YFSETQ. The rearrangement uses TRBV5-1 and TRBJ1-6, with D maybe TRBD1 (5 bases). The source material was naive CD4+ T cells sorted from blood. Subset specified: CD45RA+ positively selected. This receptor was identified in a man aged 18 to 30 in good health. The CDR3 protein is CASSLVGQLYNSPLHF. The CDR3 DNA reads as TGCGCCAGCAGCTTGGTTGGACAACTGTATAATTCACCCCTCCACTTT. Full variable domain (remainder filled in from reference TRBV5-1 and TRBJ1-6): KAGVTQTPRYLIKTRGQQVTLSCSPISGHRSVSWYQQTPGQGLQFLFEYFSETQRNKGNFPGRFSGRQFSNSRSEMNVSTLELGDSALYLCASSLVGQLYNSPLHFGNGTRLTVT.